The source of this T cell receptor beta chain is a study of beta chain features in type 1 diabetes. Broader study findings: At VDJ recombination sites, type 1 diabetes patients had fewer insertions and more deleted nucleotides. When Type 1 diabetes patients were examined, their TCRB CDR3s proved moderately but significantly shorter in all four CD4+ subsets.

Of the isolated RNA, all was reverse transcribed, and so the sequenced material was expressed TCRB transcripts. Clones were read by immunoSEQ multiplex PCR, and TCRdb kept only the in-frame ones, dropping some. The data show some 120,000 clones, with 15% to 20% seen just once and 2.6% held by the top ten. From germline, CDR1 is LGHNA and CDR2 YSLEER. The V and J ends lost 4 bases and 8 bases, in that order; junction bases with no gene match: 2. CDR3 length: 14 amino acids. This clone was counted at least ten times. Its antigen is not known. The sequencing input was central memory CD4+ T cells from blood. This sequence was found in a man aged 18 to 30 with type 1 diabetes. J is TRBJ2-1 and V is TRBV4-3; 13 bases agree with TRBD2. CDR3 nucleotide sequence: TGCGCCAGCAGCCCACTAGCGGGGGGGCATGAGCAGTTCTTC. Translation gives CASSPLAGGHEQFF.